This TCR beta chain stems from a study of CD8+CD57+ T cells in acquired aplastic anemia. Study-wide background: CD4+ reads averaged roughly 11 million in healthy donors.

It was genomic DNA that served as the template for profiling TCR beta VDJ and CDR3. MiXCR was run by TCRdb on the reads, yielding one entry per CDR3 protein. In the table there are 100,000 to 150,000 distinct CDR3 sequences, more than 40% of which are singletons. This CDR3 has 14 amino acids. The V gene's germline CDR1 is LNHDA and CDR2 SQIVND (reference sequence). V lost 5 bases, J lost 9 bases, and 14 bases lay in between. Study conclusions and caveats: Researchers reported that CD8+ Simpson's diversity was not significantly different in patients versus controls.

This clonotype was picked up many times. Its target is unknown. Specimen: sorted CD4+, CD8+, or CD8+CD57+ T cells (not recorded which) from PBMCs. The origin of this receptor is a human donor in good health, serving as a control. This sequence joins TRBV19 and TRBJ1-6, with TRBD1 as a possible D gene (5 bases). Here the CDR3 reads CASSPRGRGSPLHF. The CDR3 region has the DNA TGTGCCAGTAGTCCCCGGGGACGGGGTTCACCCCTCCACTTT.